Presented here are 7 T cell receptor beta chains from one specimen sequenced in a study of cytomegalovirus exposure and HLA in healthy donors. Both 60 Vbeta primers and 13 Jbeta primers went into the PCR. Clones were sequenced by immunoSEQ multiplex PCR, and TCRdb holds only the in-frame ones, with some missing. The sample carries about 140,000 clones, roughly 82% recorded once. Sequencing was carried out using PBMCs. The receptor set was obtained from a man aged 25-45 years in good health and CMV-seronegative.

This chain joins TRBV5-1 and TRBJ1-4, with TRBD1 matching 7 bases. After removal of 3 bases from V and 4 bases from J, the junction contained 6 bases not matched to a gene. The CDR3 has 15 residues. CDR1 SGHRS and CDR2 YFSETQ come from the germline V gene. CDR3 loop: CASSYRQGLNEKLFF. As DNA, the CDR3 is TGCGCCAGCAGCTACCGACAGGGACTTAATGAAAAACTGTTTTTT.

This chain uses TRBV9 with TRBJ2-1; 10 bases are shared with TRBD2. Germline-derived CDR1 and CDR2 are SGDLS and YYNGEE. V dropped 0 bases and J dropped 10; count of bases not matched to a gene: 1. The length of the CDR3 is 13 residues. In DNA, the CDR3 is TGTGCCAGCAGCGTAGTGACTAGCGGGGAGCAGTTCTTC. Translation gives CASSVVTSGEQFF.

The gene calls are TRBV10-3 and TRBJ1-4; TRBD1 is a possible D gene (5 bases). Germline assignment: CDR1 ENHRY and CDR2 SYGVKD. Trimming took 2 bases from V and 5 from J, leaving 9 bases between them. The CDR3 sequence is 14 residues long. The CDR3 nucleotides are TGTGCCATCAGTGAGGGGGCCCCCAATGAAAAACTGTTTTTT. As protein: CAISEGAPNEKLFF.

This chain joins TRBV5-5 and TRBJ2-1; TRBD2 might be the D (6 bases). Germline V gives CDR1 SGHKS, CDR2 YYEKEE (reference sequence). The CDR3 covers 17 residues. The germline V and J ends were trimmed by 0 bases and 5 bases, with 18 bases remaining between them. The chain's CDR3 is CASSLVLGEEWDNEQFF. Here the CDR3 DNA reads TGTGCCAGCAGCTTGGTTCTGGGGGAGGAGTGGGACAATGAGCAGTTCTTC. Full variable domain (remainder filled in from reference TRBV5-5 and TRBJ2-1): DAGVTQSPTHLIKTRGQQVTLRCSPISGHKSVSWYQQVLGQGPQFIFQYYEKEERGRGNFPDRFSARQFPNYSSELNVNALLLGDSALYLCASSLVLGEEWDNEQFFGPGTRLTVL.

In its sample, this clone was seen a few times. The chain has TRBV9 and TRBJ2-5; TRBD1 aligns across 9 bases. This CDR3 is built from 16 residues. Trimming removed 0 bases from V and 2 bases from J; junction bases left unmatched: 5. CDR1 SGDLS and CDR2 YYNGEE come from the germline V gene. CDR3 nucleotides: TGTGCCAGCAGCGTAGGGACAGGGGTTTCTCAAGAGACCCAGTACTTC. This sequence encodes CASSVGTGVSQETQYF.

The CDR3 DNA is TGTGCCAGCAGCTTAAACACAGGAGGAAACACCATATATTTT. Protein sequence: CASSLNTGGNTIYF. The chain links TRBV7-8 to TRBJ1-3; tentative D call: TRBD1 (5 bases). Deletions cut 2 bases from V and 4 bases from J, with 9 bases between. CDR1 and CDR2 from the germline V gene are SGHVS and FQNEAQ. The CDR3 contains 14 residues.

Comment on this clone: At one end the junction does not follow the germline gene, possibly because of a read error. The rearrangement links TRBV6-1 to TRBJ2-6; a weak D match, TRBD1 (5 bases). The CDR3 totals 14 residues. Germline values: CDR1 MNHNS, CDR2 SASEGT. CDR3 sequence (DNA): TGTGCCAGCAGTGTGAGCTCTGGGGCCAACGGCCTGACTTTC. This translates into CASSVSSGANGLTF.